This TCR beta chain derives from a study of shared clonotypes between healthy human individuals (dated by TCRdb to 2018 to 2020). Study-wide context: A few men and two women, aged 18 to 49 years, made up the cohort. Blood TCR repertoires of a handful of healthy adults were deeply sequenced to estimate repertoire size and the extent of clonotype sharing between individuals. Leukapheresis yielded between about 0.9 and 10 billion PBMCs per donor. Different laboratories and diverse techniques were used to prepare libraries and sequence TCR repertoires, to increase sequencing depth and limit assay-specific biases. For each donor, CD4 naive and CD4 memory were each run on three plates, CD8 naive on two plates, and CD8 memory on one plate. Findings and caveats that apply to the study as a whole: Because the study included only a small number of donors, the genetic and exposure-history diversity represented was limited. Compared with non-shared clonotypes, clonotypes shared by all four sorted-subset donors had higher generation probabilities. Only blood was sampled, and tissue TCR repertoires likely differ from those in blood. Based on pairwise subsampling, the degree of clonotype sharing among donors was expected to be affected by sequencing depth. When a few donors were compared, the shared fraction of clonotypes was 5% to 6.5% for naive CD4, roughly 3.4% for naive CD8, 2% to 2.5% for memory CD4, and under 0.5% for memory CD8. Naive subsets generally had larger estimated clonotype richness than memory subsets. Rarefaction of sorted-subset datasets indicated incomplete sequencing despite the large sequencing depth.

CD8 naive samples consisted of CD45RO-negative cells that were positively selected for CCR7, yielding a CD45RA+CCR7+ population without TemRA cells. The donors were healthy, HIV-negative adults with no recently reported acute infections or vaccinations. Every donor was a Caucasian adult living in Nashville, Tennessee, USA. After blood collection by leukapheresis, PBMCs were isolated using Ficoll-Histopaque density gradient centrifugation and then cryopreserved in the vapor phase of liquid nitrogen. Purity and quantity of every magnetically sorted T cell population were checked by analytical flow cytometry. From each sorted fraction, genomic DNA was isolated and quantified by UV absorbance on a Nanodrop 2000c. Points on this clone: Its binding antigen is unknown. Base quality data are lacking; no much larger clone is found one base away.

Counted from cysteine to phenylalanine, this CDR3 has 13 amino acids. Kept here is only the CDR3 DNA, which spans 39 bases and is read in frame from base 1. Germline trimming: 0 bases from V, 7 bases from J; junction bases outside gene matches: 3. CDR1 and CDR2 are drawn from the germline V gene: SGDLS, YYNGEE. Using the deep immunoSEQ assay, TCR CDR3 regions were amplified from genomic DNA by multiplex PCR. Extracted genomic DNA from each cell subset was distributed evenly across all wells of several immunoSEQ 96-well plates, and each plate was treated as a replicate. For sorted subsets, 150 to 200 ng genomic DNA, equal to tens of thousands of T cell genomes, was loaded into each replicate PCR. Purified libraries were measured with a Qubit 3.0 fluorometer, size-checked on a Bioanalyzer 2100, and measured again with the KAPA Library Quantification kit. Every immunoSEQ 96-well plate was sequenced on a dedicated single-read 150-cycle Illumina NextSeq 550 flow cell. In the original analysis: The immunoSEQ output contained only junctional sequences without quality scores, so filtering could not match that applied to full-length reads. Sequences were annotated with PyIR, a Python wrapper for IgBLAST v1.9, using IMGT germline references to assign V/J genes and CDR3. Any read was removed if the V/J assignment was weak (E-value above 1e-6), the CDR3 was missing, or the read contained stop codons, out-of-frame junctions, or ambiguous translated residues. V3J clonotypes were defined as sequences sharing an identical inferred V gene, J gene, and CDR3 amino acid sequence. To compute the percentage overlap between repertoires, the number of shared unique clonotypes was divided by the size of the smaller repertoire. Richness of each repertoire was evaluated using RTK rarefaction, the Chao1 estimator, and Recon v2.1 estimates of unobserved clonotypes. Generation probabilities were computed with OLGA for all TCRbeta clonotypes obtained by the gDNA method from a few donors. TCRdb stores this immuneACCESS table with in-frame sequences only. Part of the clones is absent; in the studies checked, under half of the shortfall reflects unresolved V genes, and no reason is known for the rest. The V and J calls and clone size were taken over from that table, and D and trimming were inferred from the DNA. The sample records 2 million to 2.5 million clones, 93% of which are singletons. The ten largest account for 1.7% of the sample.

The sequence was obtained from a man aged 18 to 35 in good health. Some clones in this sample may be carry-over from other donors' samples. The chain links TRBV9 with TRBJ1-2; a stretch of 7 junction bases matches TRBD1. The sequencing input was naive CD8+ T cells from PBMCs. The cell subset or site label for this specimen denotes: CD45RA+CCR7+. DNA sequence: TGTGCCAGCAGCGTAGAGGGGGCTGGTGGCTACACCTTC. Translated, it gives CASSVEGAGGYTF.